This passage covers 21 T cell receptor beta chains from one sample sequenced in a study of a mutant IDH1 vaccine in newly diagnosed glioma. This sample's time point: week 11, during vaccination. Doses comprised 300 ug of mutant IDH1 20-mer peptide each, plus topical imiquimod. TCRdb's copy holds only in-frame clones and misses some; the assay was immunoSEQ multiplex PCR. Here the sample spans 55,000 or so clones, about 91% being singletons. No antigen has been assigned to these receptors. The sample in question was PBMCs, obtained from a glioma patient whose treatment included an IDH1 peptide vaccine. Receptors were obtained from a man in his forties or fifties with glioma.

This clone occurred once. The V call is TRBV6-5, the J call TRBJ1-6; D not certain. This CDR3 has 15 amino acids. With 0 bases removed from V and 9 bases from J, the gap between germline ends came to 12 bases. Germline CDR1 MNHEY, CDR2 SVGAGI. The CDR3 nucleotides read TGTGCCAGCAGTTACTCGACGGCGAGCGGTTCACCCCTCCACTTT. Translated: CASSYSTASGSPLHF.

The chain has TRBV11-2 and TRBJ2-5, with 8 bases that match TRBD2. Trimming at V came to 2 bases and at J to 6 bases, leaving 8 bases not matched to a gene. Germline V gene sequence: CDR1 SGHAT, CDR2 FQNNGV. The CDR3 loop spans 15 amino acids. The CDR3 region is CASSLYNRGGQTQYF. The CDR3 region has the DNA TGTGCCAGCAGCTTATATAATCGGGGGGGACAGACCCAGTACTTC.

This chain links TRBV11-2 with TRBJ1-2; tentative D call: TRBD1 (6 bases). The CDR3 contains 13 residues. Deletions cut 6 bases from V and 7 bases from J, with 15 bases between. CDR1 is SGHAT, CDR2 FQNNGV, per germline. The CDR3 coding sequence is TGTGCCAGCAGTCAACAGGGAGGAGGTGGCTACACCTTC. This codes for CASSQQGGGGYTF.

V gene TRBV7-9 combines with J gene TRBJ1-1; 9 nucleotides match TRBD1. The length of the CDR3 is 15 residues. Trimming removed 5 bases from V and 1 base from J; junction bases left unmatched: 5. Germline CDR1 is SEHNR and CDR2 is FQNEAQ (reference sequence). In DNA form, the CDR3 reads TGTGCCAGCAGCACAGGACAGGGGACGAACACTGAAGCTTTCTTT. It translates to CASSTGQGTNTEAFF.

The rearrangement links TRBV5-1 to TRBJ2-7, with 9 bases fitting TRBD1. The V gene end was trimmed by 4 bases and the J gene end by 5 bases; junction bases not matched to a gene: 4. Germline V gene sequence: CDR1 SGHRS, CDR2 YFSETQ. This CDR3 comprises 13 residues. The CDR3 sequence is CASSPGQGHEQYF. The CDR3 bases are TGCGCCAGCAGCCCGGGACAGGGCCACGAGCAGTACTTC.

The chain recombines TRBV6-5 with TRBJ1-6; tentatively, D is TRBD1 (5 bases). Germline V gene data show CDR1 as MNHEY and CDR2 as SVGAGI. The V and J ends lost 0 bases and 6 bases respectively, with 9 bases between them. This CDR3 is 15 amino acids long. The CDR3 region has the DNA TGTGCCAGCAGTTACTCTCTGGGGGGTAATTCACCCCTCCACTTT. Encoded protein: CASSYSLGGNSPLHF.

The chain is built from TRBV9 and TRBJ2-5; 7 bases map to TRBD1. The CDR3 is 15 residues long. Germline-derived CDR1 and CDR2 are SGDLS and YYNGEE. Unmatched junction bases numbered 10, after V lost 3 bases and J lost 5 bases. The CDR3 sequence is CASSAQTGNGETQYF. The CDR3 DNA is TGTGCCAGCAGCGCCCAGACAGGGAACGGGGAGACCCAGTACTTC.

The chain carries TRBV15 and TRBJ1-6; 7 bases are shared with TRBD1. The V gene's germline CDR1 is LNHNV and CDR2 YYDKDF (reference sequence). CDR3 length: 15 amino acids. V was clipped by 5 bases and J by 7 bases; unmatched bases: 8. CDR3 nucleotides: TGTGCCACCAGCCCAACCCGGGACAGCAATTCACCCCTCCACTTT. Its protein is CATSPTRDSNSPLHF.

This CDR3 reads CASSSTGVSYNEQFF. The CDR3 nucleotides read TGTGCCAGCAGCTCCACAGGGGTCTCCTACAATGAGCAGTTCTTC. V and J are TRBV7-8 and TRBJ2-1; 7 bases fit TRBD1. CDR1 and CDR2 (germline): SGHVS, FQNEAQ. Trimming at V came to 4 bases and at J to 0 bases, leaving 3 bases not matched to a gene. The CDR3 contains 15 residues.

This chain uses TRBV28 with TRBJ1-1, with D tentatively TRBD1 (5 bases). Looked up from germline, CDR1 is MDHEN and CDR2 is SYDVKM. The length of the CDR3 is 14 residues. V was pared by 4 bases and J by 5 bases, with 14 bases between. The CDR3 DNA reads as TGTGCCAGCAGTTCCCCGGGGGAGGCGACTGAAGCTTTCTTT. It translates to CASSSPGEATEAFF. Filled out from reference TRBV28 and TRBJ1-1, the complete variable domain reads DVKVTQSSRYLVKRTGEKVFLECVQDMDHENMFWYRQDPGLGLRLIYFSYDVKMKEKGDIPEGYSVSREKKERFSLILESASTNQTSMYLCASSSPGEATEAFFGQGTRLTVV.

This chain links TRBV5-5 with TRBJ1-2; TRBD1 might be the D (6 bases). Trimming removed 2 bases from V and 3 bases from J, with 11 bases in between. The CDR3 contains 14 residues. Germline V lookup: CDR1 SGHKS, CDR2 YYEKEE (reference sequence). This chain's CDR3 is CASSLQGGDYGYTF. DNA of the CDR3: TGTGCCAGCAGCTTACAGGGAGGAGACTATGGCTACACCTTC.

The gene calls are TRBV9 and TRBJ1-2; D is unclear. Germline CDR1 SGDLS, CDR2 YYNGEE. V was trimmed by 1 base and J by 7 bases, leaving 2 bases between them. The CDR3 has 10 amino acids. CDR3 in DNA: TGTGCCAGCAGCGTACCTGGCTACACCTTC. Its protein is CASSVPGYTF. Full variable domain (remainder filled in from reference TRBV9 and TRBJ1-2): DSGVTQTPKHLITATGQRVTLRCSPRSGDLSVYWYQQSLDQGLQFLIQYYNGEERAKGNILERFSAQQFPDLHSELNLSSLELGDSALYFCASSVPGYTFGSGTRLTVV.

This clone was counted once. The chain employs TRBV27 and TRBJ1-4, with D possibly being TRBD1 (5 bases). V was pared by 2 bases and J by 5 bases, with 9 bases between. Germline assignment: CDR1 MNHEY and CDR2 SMNVEV (reference sequence). This CDR3 region has 14 residues. The CDR3 sequence: CASSLLRENEKLFF. As DNA, the CDR3 is TGTGCCAGCAGTTTACTCAGGGAAAATGAAAAACTGTTTTTT. The full variable domain, with the rest looked up from reference TRBV27 and TRBJ1-4, is EAQVTQNPRYLITVTGKKLTVTCSQNMNHEYMSWYRQDPGLGLRQIYYSMNVEVTDKGDVPEGYKVSRKEKRNFPLILESPSPNQTSLYFCASSLLRENEKLFFGSGTQLSVL.

The gene calls are TRBV5-6 and TRBJ1-1; TRBD1 matches 11 bases. The CDR3 has 16 residues. From germline, CDR1 is SGHDT and CDR2 YYEEEE. Trimming cost V 4 bases and J 11 bases; bases outside gene matches: 16. CDR3 region: CASSPNVGTDRGLAFF. CDR3 DNA: TGTGCCAGCAGCCCTAACGTTGGGACGGACAGGGGGCTTGCTTTCTTT.

This chain joins TRBV19 and TRBJ1-5; 8 bases fit TRBD1. V was pared by 7 bases and J by 5 bases, with 10 bases of the junction left unmatched. The germline gives CDR1 LNHDA, CDR2 SQIVND (reference sequence). The CDR3 loop spans 15 amino acids. The CDR3 DNA reads as TGTGCCAGTACCTCGGGGACAGGACCGGATCAGCCCCAGCATTTT. Protein sequence: CASTSGTGPDQPQHF.

This clone was recorded only once. V and J are TRBV19 and TRBJ2-1; D not certain. Trimming took 10 bases from V and 0 from J, leaving 10 bases between them. Per germline, CDR1 LNHDA and CDR2 SQIVND (reference sequence). The CDR3 loop spans 13 amino acids. The CDR3 loop is CATGVSSYNEQFF. The CDR3 nucleotides read TGTGCCACCGGAGTTAGCTCCTACAATGAGCAGTTCTTC.

This sequence joins TRBV29-1 and TRBJ2-7; 11 bases match TRBD1. Germline V gene sequence: CDR1 SQVTM, CDR2 ANQGSEA. This CDR3 is built from 13 residues. V dropped 3 bases and J dropped 6; count of bases not matched to a gene: 4. DNA for the CDR3: TGCAGCGTTGAGGGACAGGGGGTATCCGAGCAGTACTTC. This translates into CSVEGQGVSEQYF.

The genes are TRBV19 and TRBJ1-2, with no clear D. CDR3 size: 15 residues. V gave up 0 bases and J gave up 0 bases, with 8 bases separating them. Per the germline V gene, CDR1 is LNHDA and CDR2 is SQIVND (reference sequence). CDR3 nucleotides: TGTGCCAGTAGTATAGACGGCCGGACTAACTATGGCTACACCTTC. Residues: CASSIDGRTNYGYTF. The entire variable domain, with the rest obtained from reference TRBV19 and TRBJ1-2, is as follows: DGGITQSPKYLFRKEGQNVTLSCEQNLNHDAMYWYRQDPGQGLRLIYYSQIVNDFQKGDIAEGYSVSREKKESFPLTVTSAQKNPTAFYLCASSIDGRTNYGYTFGSGTRLTVV.

CDR3 DNA sequence: TGTGCCATCAGCCGGGACAGGGGGACCACTGAAGCTTTCTTT. Translated, it gives CAISRDRGTTEAFF. The chain combines TRBV10-3 with TRBJ1-1; TRBD1 matches at 11 bases. The CDR3 is made up of 14 amino acids. The V segment lost 6 bases and the J segment 4 bases; nucleotides outside the gene matches: 4. Germline V gene sequence: CDR1 ENHRY, CDR2 SYGVKD.

The gene calls are TRBV7-2 and TRBJ2-6; TRBD1 matches 9 bases. The CDR3 length is 17 residues. Germline CDR1 and CDR2: SGHTA and FQGNSA. The trim removed 0 bases at V and 4 bases at J, leaving 4 bases unmatched. CDR3: CASSLARTGVGANVLTF. The CDR3 DNA follows: TGTGCCAGCAGCTTAGCCCGGACAGGGGTCGGGGCCAACGTCCTGACTTTC.

The chain combines TRBV14 with TRBJ1-1, with TRBD1 as a possible D gene (6 bases). The CDR3 has 15 amino acids. The V gene lost 4 bases and the J gene lost 10 bases, with 22 bases spanning the gap. Germline V gene lookup returns CDR1 SGHDN and CDR2 FVKESK. As DNA, the CDR3 is TGTGCCAGCAGCCCTCCGGGGGCCCTTCGGCGTGGAGCTTTCTTT. It encodes CASSPPGALRRGAFF.